The TCR beta chain under discussion was sequenced for a study of blood T cell repertoires in COVID-19. Study as a whole: T cells, B-cell-depleted T cells, or PBMCs provided the cDNA or gDNA that served as material.

The V gene's germline CDR1 is LNHDA and CDR2 SQIVND (reference sequence). Trimming took 3 bases from V and 2 from J, leaving 10 bases between them. This CDR3 contains 14 residues. Per the study methods: Cell counts per sample came from amplifying reference gene primers. Sequencing used immunoSEQ multiplex PCR; TCRdb keeps in-frame clones, though not all of them. The DNA was the basis for D and trimming; V, J and clone size are from that table. The sample has some 490,000 clones; around nine tenths are singletons. Participants spanned ages roughly 18 to 95 years and resided in over 20 US areas. Cohorts were based on clinical histories the participants reported.

Specimen: PBMCs or T cells enriched from blood (not recorded which). The V call is TRBV19, the J call TRBJ2-5; tentatively, D is TRBD1 (5 bases). The clonotype comes from a woman aged 60-75 years who had recovered from COVID-19. This CDR3 reads CASSMTALQETQYF. The CDR3 coding sequence is TGTGCCAGTAGTATGACAGCTTTACAAGAGACCCAGTACTTC.